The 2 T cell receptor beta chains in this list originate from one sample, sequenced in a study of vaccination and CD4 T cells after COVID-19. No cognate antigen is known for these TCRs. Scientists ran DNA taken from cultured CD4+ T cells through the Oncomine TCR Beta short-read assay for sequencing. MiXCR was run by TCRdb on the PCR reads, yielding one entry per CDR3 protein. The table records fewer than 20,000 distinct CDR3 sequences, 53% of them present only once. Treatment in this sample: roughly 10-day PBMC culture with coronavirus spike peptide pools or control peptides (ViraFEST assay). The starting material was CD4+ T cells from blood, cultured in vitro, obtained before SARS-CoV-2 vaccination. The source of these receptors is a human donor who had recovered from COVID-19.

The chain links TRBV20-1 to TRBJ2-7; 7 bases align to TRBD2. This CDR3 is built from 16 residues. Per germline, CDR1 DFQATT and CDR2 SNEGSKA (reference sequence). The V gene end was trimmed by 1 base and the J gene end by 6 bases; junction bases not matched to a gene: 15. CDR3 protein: CSARVRGGRTSTEQYF. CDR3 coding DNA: TGCAGTGCTAGAGTGAGGGGCGGCCGGACTAGTACCGAGCAGTACTTC.

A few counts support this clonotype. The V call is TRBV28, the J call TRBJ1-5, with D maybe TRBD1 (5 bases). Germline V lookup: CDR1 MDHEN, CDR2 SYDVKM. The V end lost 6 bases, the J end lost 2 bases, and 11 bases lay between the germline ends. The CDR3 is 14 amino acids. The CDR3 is CASRRMGGNQPQHF. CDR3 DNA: TGTGCCAGCAGGCGGATGGGGGGCAATCAGCCCCAGCATTTT.